The clone carrying this TCR beta chain was seen many times. Its specificity is unknown. The library protocol tagged individual cDNA molecules with unique molecular identifiers. MiXCR, applied by TCRdb to the 5' RACE reads, yields one record per CDR3 protein. The sample yields approximately 70,000 distinct CDR3 sequences, approximately 13% seen once. The CDR3 runs to 14 residues. Germline CDR1 reads SNHLY; CDR2 reads FYNNEI. The ends were cut back, 6 bases at V and 3 bases at J, with 9 bases in the middle. These data come from a study of early T cells in non-severe SARS-CoV-2 infection. Overall study: Unsorted whole-blood RNA was sequenced in bulk, leaving chains unpaired. Points from the study as a whole: VDJdb-based annotation leaned toward anti-spike CD8 responses and missed private and CD4 specificities.

This chain links TRBV2 with TRBJ2-6; D is possibly TRBD1 (6 bases). The sequence was collected from an adult who was a healthcare worker with PCR-confirmed SARS-CoV-2 infection or an uninfected control (not recorded which). Source material: whole blood. This CDR3 reads CASRQGSGANVLTF. As DNA, the CDR3 is TGTGCCAGCAGACAGGGAAGTGGGGCCAACGTCCTGACTTTC.